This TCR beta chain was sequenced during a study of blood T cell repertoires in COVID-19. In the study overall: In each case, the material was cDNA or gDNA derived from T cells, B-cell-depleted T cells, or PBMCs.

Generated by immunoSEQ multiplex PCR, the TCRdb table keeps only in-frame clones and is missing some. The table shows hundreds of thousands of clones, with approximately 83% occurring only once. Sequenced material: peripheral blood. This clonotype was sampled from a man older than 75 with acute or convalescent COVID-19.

CDR3 protein: CASSLRIRAGVSYNEQFF. The CDR3 DNA follows: TGTGCCAGCAGCTTAAGAATACGGGCGGGGGTCTCCTACAATGAGCAGTTCTTC. The gene calls are TRBV7-8 and TRBJ2-1, with 7 bases that match TRBD2. Trimming cost V 2 bases and J 0 bases; bases outside gene matches: 10. Looked up from germline, CDR1 is SGHVS and CDR2 is FQNEAQ. CDR3 size: 18 residues.